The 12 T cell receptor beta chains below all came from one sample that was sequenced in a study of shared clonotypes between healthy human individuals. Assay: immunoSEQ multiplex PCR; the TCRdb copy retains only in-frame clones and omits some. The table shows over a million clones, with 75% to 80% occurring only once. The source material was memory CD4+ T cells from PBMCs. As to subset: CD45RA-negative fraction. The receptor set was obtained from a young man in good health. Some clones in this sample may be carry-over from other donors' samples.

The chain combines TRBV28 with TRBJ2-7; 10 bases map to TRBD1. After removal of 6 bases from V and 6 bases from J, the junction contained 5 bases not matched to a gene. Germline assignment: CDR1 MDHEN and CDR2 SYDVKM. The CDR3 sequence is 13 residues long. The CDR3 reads CASSPGQGIEQYF. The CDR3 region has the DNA TGTGCCAGCAGCCCGGGACAGGGGATCGAGCAGTACTTC.

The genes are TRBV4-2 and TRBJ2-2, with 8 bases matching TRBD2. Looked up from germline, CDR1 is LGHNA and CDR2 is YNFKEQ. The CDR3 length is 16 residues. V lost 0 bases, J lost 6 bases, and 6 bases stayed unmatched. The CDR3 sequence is CASSQDKRELAGELFF. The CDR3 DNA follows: TGTGCCAGCAGCCAAGATAAGCGGGAGCTCGCCGGGGAGCTGTTTTTT.

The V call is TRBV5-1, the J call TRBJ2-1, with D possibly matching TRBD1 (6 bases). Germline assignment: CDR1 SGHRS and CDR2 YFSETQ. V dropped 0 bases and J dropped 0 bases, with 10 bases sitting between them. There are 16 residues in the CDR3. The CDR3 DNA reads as TGCGCCAGCAGCTTGGCACAGGGACGCTCCTACAATGAGCAGTTCTTC. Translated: CASSLAQGRSYNEQFF.

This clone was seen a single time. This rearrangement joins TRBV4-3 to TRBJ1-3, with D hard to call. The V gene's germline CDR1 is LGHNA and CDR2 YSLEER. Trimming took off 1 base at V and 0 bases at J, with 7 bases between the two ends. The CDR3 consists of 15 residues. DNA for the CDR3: TGCGCCAGCAGCCAAGCGGGGTACTCTGGAAACACCATATATTTT. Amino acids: CASSQAGYSGNTIYF.

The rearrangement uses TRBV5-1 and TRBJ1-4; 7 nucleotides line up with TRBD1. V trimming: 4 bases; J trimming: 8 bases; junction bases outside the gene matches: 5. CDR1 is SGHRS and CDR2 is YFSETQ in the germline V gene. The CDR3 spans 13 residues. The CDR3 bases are TGCGCCAGCAGCATCCCAGGGGGGGAAAAACTGTTTTTT. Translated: CASSIPGGEKLFF. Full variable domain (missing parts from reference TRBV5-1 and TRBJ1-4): KAGVTQTPRYLIKTRGQQVTLSCSPISGHRSVSWYQQTPGQGLQFLFEYFSETQRNKGNFPGRFSGRQFSNSRSEMNVSTLELGDSALYLCASSIPGGEKLFFGSGTQLSVL.

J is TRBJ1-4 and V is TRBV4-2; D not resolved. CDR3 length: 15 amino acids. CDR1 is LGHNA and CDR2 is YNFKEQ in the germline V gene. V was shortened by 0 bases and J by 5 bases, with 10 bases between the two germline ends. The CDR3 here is CASSQDGKVNEKLFF. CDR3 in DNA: TGTGCCAGCAGCCAAGATGGGAAGGTCAATGAAAAACTGTTTTTT.

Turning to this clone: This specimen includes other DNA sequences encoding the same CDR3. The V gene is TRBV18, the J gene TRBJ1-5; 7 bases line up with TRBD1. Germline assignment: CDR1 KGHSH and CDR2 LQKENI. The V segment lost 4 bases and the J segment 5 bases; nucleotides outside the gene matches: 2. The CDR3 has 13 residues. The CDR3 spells CASSLGQDQPQHF. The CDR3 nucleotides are TGTGCCAGCTCACTAGGACAGGATCAGCCCCAGCATTTT.

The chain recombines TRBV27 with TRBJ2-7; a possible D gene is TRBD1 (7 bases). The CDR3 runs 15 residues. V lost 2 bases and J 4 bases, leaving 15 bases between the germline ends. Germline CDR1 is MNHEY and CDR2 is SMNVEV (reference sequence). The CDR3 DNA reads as TGTGCCAGCAGTTTAGGAGGGGGCGCAGGATACGAGCAGTACTTC. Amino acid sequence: CASSLGGGAGYEQYF.

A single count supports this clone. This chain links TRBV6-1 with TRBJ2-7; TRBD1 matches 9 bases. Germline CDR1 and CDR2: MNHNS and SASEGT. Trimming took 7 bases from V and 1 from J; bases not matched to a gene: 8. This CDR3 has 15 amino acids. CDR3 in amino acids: CASTPRQGGSYEQYF. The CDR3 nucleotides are TGTGCCAGCACCCCGAGACAGGGGGGGTCCTACGAGCAGTACTTC.

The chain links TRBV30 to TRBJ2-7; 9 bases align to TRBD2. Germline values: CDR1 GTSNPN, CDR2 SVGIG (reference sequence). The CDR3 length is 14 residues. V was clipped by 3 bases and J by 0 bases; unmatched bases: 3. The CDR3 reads CAWRNSGSSYEQYF. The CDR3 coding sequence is TGTGCCTGGAGAAATAGCGGGAGCTCCTACGAGCAGTACTTC.

CDR3 residues: CASSDAPTRRGNPTYEQYF. The CDR3 nucleotides are TGTGCCAGCAGCGATGCCCCAACGCGGAGAGGTAACCCTACCTACGAGCAGTACTTC. V gene TRBV9 combines with J gene TRBJ2-7; D remains unclear. Germline loops: CDR1 SGDLS, CDR2 YYNGEE. V was pared by 3 bases and J by 2 bases, with 27 bases between. The CDR3 runs to 19 residues.

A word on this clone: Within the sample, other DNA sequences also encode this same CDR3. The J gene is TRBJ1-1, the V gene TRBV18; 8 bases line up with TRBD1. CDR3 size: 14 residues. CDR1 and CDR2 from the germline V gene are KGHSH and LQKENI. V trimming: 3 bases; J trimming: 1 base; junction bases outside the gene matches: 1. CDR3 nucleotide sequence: TGTGCCAGCTCACCCGGACAGGGGAACACTGAAGCTTTCTTT. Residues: CASSPGQGNTEAFF. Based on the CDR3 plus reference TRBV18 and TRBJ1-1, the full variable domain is NAGVMQNPRHLVRRRGQEARLRCSPMKGHSHVYWYRQLPEEGLKFMVYLQKENIIDESGMPKERFSAEFPKEGPSILRIQQVVRGDSAAYFCASSPGQGNTEAFFGQGTRLTVV.